This TCR beta chain was profiled in a study of blood T cells in healthy people across ages. J was trimmed by 9 bases and V by 5 bases; bases with no gene match: 5. Germline CDR1 and CDR2: SGHVS and FNYEAQ. CDR3 size: 14 residues. A second PCR of about 6 to 11 cycles used a sample-barcoded 5' primer and a J-beta primer mix. From the 5' RACE reads, TCRdb called clonotypes with MiXCR, one entry per CDR3 protein. The data contain roughly 1 million distinct CDR3 sequences, roughly 24% of them singletons. The sample was also reused in another study, on T cells of mothers and their children. As reported in that work: The output of TCR recombination is shaped by thymic selection similarly in related and unrelated pairs.

The V call is TRBV7-6, the J call TRBJ1-6; 9 bases match TRBD1. This receptor was obtained from a girl aged 2 to 10 in good health. Input material: blood. The CDR3 loop is CASSEQGAGSPLHF. The CDR3 DNA reads TGTGCCAGCAGCGAACAGGGGGCCGGTTCACCCCTCCACTTT.